The entry that follows covers one TCR beta chain sequence. The length of the CDR3 is 15 residues. V lost 0 bases, J lost 4 bases, and 13 bases lay in between. Germline CDR1 reads SGHKS; CDR2 reads YYEKEE (reference sequence). Using immunoSEQ multiplex PCR, the repertoire was profiled, and TCRdb retains in-frame clones only, with some absent. The data show about 150,000 clones, over 80% seen once. This sample was taken from a study of blood T cell repertoires in COVID-19. The overall study: The cDNA or gDNA used as material had been derived from T cells, B-cell-depleted T cells, or PBMCs.

The chain carries TRBV5-5 and TRBJ1-2; D uncertain. The sequenced sample was peripheral blood. The source is a man in his sixties or seventies who had recovered from COVID-19. The CDR3 DNA follows: TGTGCCAGCAGCTTGGAAGTCGCGGGGTTCTATGGCTACACCTTC. The encoded protein is CASSLEVAGFYGYTF.